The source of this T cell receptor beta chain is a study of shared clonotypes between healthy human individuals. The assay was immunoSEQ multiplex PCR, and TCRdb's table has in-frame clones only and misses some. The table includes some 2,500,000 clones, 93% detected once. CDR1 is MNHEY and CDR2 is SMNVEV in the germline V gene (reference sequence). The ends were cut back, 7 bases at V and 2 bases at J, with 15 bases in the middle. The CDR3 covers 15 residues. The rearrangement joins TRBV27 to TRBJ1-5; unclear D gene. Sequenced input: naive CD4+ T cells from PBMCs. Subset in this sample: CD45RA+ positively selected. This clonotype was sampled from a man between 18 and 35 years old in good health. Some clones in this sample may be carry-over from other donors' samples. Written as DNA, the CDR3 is TGTGCCAGCAACCCGGGTAGGGTTGGCAATCAGCCCCAGCATTTT. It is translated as CASNPGRVGNQPQHF.